The 25 T cell receptor beta chains given below trace back to one sample, sequenced in a study of blood T cell repertoires in COVID-19. The data were produced by immunoSEQ multiplex PCR, yet TCRdb's version contains in-frame clones alone and is incomplete. Of roughly 210,000 clones listed, approximately 81% are singletons. The sample was peripheral blood. Every receptor here comes from an elderly woman with COVID-19, enrolled during active disease.

The chain has TRBV6-2 or TRBV6-3 and TRBJ2-7; 7 bases line up with TRBD2. This CDR3 comprises 14 residues. Looked up from germline, CDR1 is MNHEY and CDR2 is SVGEGT. The V and J ends lost 3 bases and 6 bases, in that order; junction bases with no gene match: 8. The DNA for the CDR3 is TGTGCCAGCAGTTATGCGGGACTAACGCCCGAGCAGTACTTC. Its translation: CASSYAGLTPEQYF.

The chain carries TRBV29-1 and TRBJ2-3, with TRBD1 matching over 8 bases. V lost 7 bases to trimming and J lost 2 bases; unmatched junction nucleotides: 5. Germline-derived CDR1 and CDR2 are SQVTM and ANQGSEA. The CDR3 is made up of 13 amino acids. The CDR3 DNA reads TGCAGCGCCGCGGACAGGGCCACAGATACGCAGTATTTT. It codes for CSAADRATDTQYF.

The chain carries TRBV7-2 and TRBJ1-2, with 9 nucleotides matching TRBD1. Looked up from germline, CDR1 is SGHTA and CDR2 is FQGNSA. The CDR3 runs to 13 residues. The trim removed 4 bases at V and 8 bases at J, leaving 5 bases unmatched. This chain's CDR3 is CASSSQGAPGYTF. The CDR3 DNA is TGTGCCAGCAGCTCACAGGGGGCACCGGGCTACACCTTC. Full variable domain (outside the CDR3, taken from reference TRBV7-2 and TRBJ1-2): GAGVSQSPSNKVTEKGKDVELRCDPISGHTALYWYRQSLGQGLEFLIYFQGNSAPDKSGLPSDRFSAERTGGSVSTLTIQRTQQEDSAVYLCASSSQGAPGYTFGSGTRLTVV.

The chain couples TRBV28 to TRBJ2-5; 14 positions agree with TRBD2. Germline trimming cut 3 bases from V and 5 bases from J; bases unmatched to any gene: 8. This CDR3 is built from 17 residues. The V gene's germline CDR1 is MDHEN and CDR2 SYDVKM. The CDR3 nucleotides are TGTGCCAGCAGTTTCACCCGACTAGCGGGGGGGAGGGAGACCCAGTACTTC. This translates into CASSFTRLAGGRETQYF.

The rearrangement joins TRBV4-3 to TRBJ1-1, with 9 bases that match TRBD1. The ends lost 3 bases at V and 5 bases at J; junction bases unmatched: 10. Germline lookup yields CDR1 LGHNA and CDR2 YSLEER. This CDR3 has 16 amino acids. This chain's CDR3 is CASSQAGQGIITEAFF. The CDR3 region has the DNA TGCGCCAGCAGCCAGGCCGGACAGGGGATCATAACTGAAGCTTTCTTT.

This clone has a handful of counts. The chain employs TRBV18 and TRBJ1-1; the D is unclear. The CDR3 totals 13 residues. With 0 bases removed from V and 5 bases from J, the gap between germline ends came to 7 bases. The germline gives CDR1 KGHSH, CDR2 LQKENI. The CDR3 region is CASSPPGRTEAFF. CDR3 DNA: TGTGCCAGCTCACCACCGGGCAGAACTGAAGCTTTCTTT.

In this sample, this clone turned up once. J is TRBJ1-5 and V is TRBV7-9; maybe TRBD1 (6 bases). The CDR3 runs 15 residues. The germline V and J ends were trimmed by 2 bases and 4 bases, with 12 bases remaining between them. Germline lookup yields CDR1 SEHNR and CDR2 FQNEAQ (reference sequence). The DNA for the CDR3 is TGTGCCAGCAGCTTATCCGGGACACCTAATCAGCCCCAGCATTTT. Its translation is CASSLSGTPNQPQHF.

J is TRBJ1-6 and V is TRBV5-5, with no clear D. The CDR3 sequence is 15 residues long. V was shortened by 4 bases and J by 5 bases, with 13 bases between the two germline ends. CDR1 and CDR2 (germline): SGHKS, YYEKEE (reference sequence). The CDR3 spells CASSLSAQNNSPLHF. CDR3 nucleotide sequence: TGTGCCAGCAGCCTCAGCGCGCAAAATAATTCACCCCTCCACTTT.

The chain employs TRBV2 and TRBJ2-1; 9 bases fit TRBD2. CDR1 SNHLY and CDR2 FYNNEI come from the germline V gene. V shed 6 bases, J shed 1 base, and the junction held 4 bases outside the gene matches. The CDR3 runs 15 residues. The CDR3 reads CASRRGGASYNEQFF. CDR3 in DNA: TGTGCCAGCAGACGCGGGGGGGCGTCCTACAATGAGCAGTTCTTC.

The rearrangement links TRBV7-8 to TRBJ1-1; D gene uncertain. Germline V gene data show CDR1 as SGHVS and CDR2 as FQNEAQ. The CDR3 sequence is 13 residues long. V was trimmed by 5 bases and J by 0 bases, leaving 7 bases between them. The CDR3 sequence: CASSERVNTEAFF. In DNA, the CDR3 is TGTGCCAGCAGCGAGCGGGTGAACACTGAAGCTTTCTTT.

The V and J genes are TRBV6-5 and TRBJ2-2, with 9 bases identical to TRBD2. V trimming: 10 bases; J trimming: 4 bases; junction bases outside the gene matches: 10. Germline V gene lookup returns CDR1 MNHEY and CDR2 SVGAGI. This CDR3 has 15 amino acids. In DNA, the CDR3 is TGTGCCACCCAAGGCGGGGGGGCGGGCACCGGGGAGCTGTTTTTT. This codes for CATQGGGAGTGELFF.

This clone was seen just once. The chain recombines TRBV6-5 with TRBJ2-3, with D perhaps TRBD1 (6 bases). Germline values: CDR1 MNHEY, CDR2 SVGAGI. Trimming removed 2 bases from V and 4 bases from J, with 13 bases in between. This CDR3 spans 15 amino acids. The CDR3 nucleotides read TGTGCCAGCAGTTACGGTTTCAGGGGCGCAGATACGCAGTATTTT. It is translated as CASSYGFRGADTQYF.

This sequence joins TRBV7-8 and TRBJ1-3, with D tentatively TRBD1 (6 bases). Germline-derived CDR1 and CDR2 are SGHVS and FQNEAQ. Trimming pared 5 bases from V and 11 bases from J, leaving 22 bases between. The CDR3 is 15 residues long. The CDR3 is CASSLLGQSQSPIYF. The CDR3, as DNA: TGTGCCAGCAGCCTCCTTGGACAGTCCCAGAGCCCCATATATTTT. Using reference TRBV7-8 and TRBJ1-3 for the parts outside the CDR3, the full variable domain is GAGVSQSPRYKVAKRGQDVALRCDPISGHVSLFWYQQALGQGPEFLTYFQNEAQLDKSGLPSDRFFAERPEGSVSTLKIQRTQQEDSAVYLCASSLLGQSQSPIYFGEGSWLTVV.

V and J are TRBV28 and TRBJ2-7, with D maybe TRBD1 (5 bases). V was pared by 10 bases and J by 0 bases, with 16 bases between. Germline CDR1 MDHEN, CDR2 SYDVKM. The CDR3 sequence is 14 residues long. The CDR3 loop reads CATRPTGFSYEQYV. CDR3 sequence (DNA): TGTGCCACCAGACCCACAGGATTCTCCTACGAGCAGTACGTC.

The chain uses TRBV3-1 (or the pseudogene TRBV3-2) and TRBJ2-1, with 16 bases matching TRBD2. This CDR3 spans 19 amino acids. V shed 2 bases and J 2 bases; nucleotides not matched to a gene: 6. Germline CDR1 and CDR2: LGHDT and YNNKEL (reference sequence). The chain's CDR3 is CASSQNPGLAGGAYNEQFF. The CDR3 DNA is TGTGCCAGCAGCCAAAACCCGGGACTAGCGGGGGGGGCCTACAATGAGCAGTTCTTC.

The gene calls are TRBV10-3 and TRBJ2-1, with TRBD2 matching over 9 bases. V lost 1 base, J lost 7 bases, and 5 bases stayed unmatched. This CDR3 spans 15 amino acids. CDR1 ENHRY and CDR2 SYGVKD come from the germline V gene. This CDR3 is CAISEFGGGGNEQFF. The DNA of the CDR3 is TGTGCCATCAGTGAGTTTGGCGGGGGGGGGAATGAGCAGTTCTTC.

The chain couples TRBV30 to TRBJ1-5; D is unresolved. CDR3 length: 14 amino acids. Germline-derived CDR1 and CDR2 are GTSNPN and SVGIG (reference sequence). The germline V and J ends were trimmed by 0 bases and 1 base, with 7 bases remaining between them. This CDR3 is CAWSVGESNQPQHF. CDR3 DNA sequence: TGTGCCTGGAGTGTCGGGGAAAGCAATCAGCCCCAGCATTTT.

V is TRBV2 and J is TRBJ2-5, with 11 bases fitting TRBD1. Trimming took 3 bases from V and 6 from J; bases not matched to a gene: 6. The CDR3 length is 15 residues. The germline V gene has CDR1 SNHLY and CDR2 FYNNEI. The DNA of the CDR3 is TGTGCCAGCAGTGAGGAAGGGACAGGGGGGAAGACCCAGTACTTC. Amino acids: CASSEEGTGGKTQYF.

Notes on this clone: The junction differs from germline at one of its ends, possibly a read error. This chain connects TRBV7-9 to TRBJ1-5; D remains unclear. CDR1 SEHNR and CDR2 FQNEAQ come from the germline V gene (reference sequence). CDR3 length: 17 amino acids. The CDR3 DNA follows: TGTGCCAGCAGCTTAGCTCCTGGGTCAGCGGGCATTCAGCGCCAGCATTTT. Encoded protein: CASSLAPGSAGIQRQHF. Drawing the rest from reference TRBV7-9 and TRBJ1-5, the complete variable domain is DTGVSQNPRHKITKRGQNVTFRCDPISEHNRLYWYRQTLGQGPEFLTYFQNEAQLEKSRLLSDRFSAERPKGSFSTLEIQRTEQGDSAMYLCASSLAPGSAGIQRQHFGDGTRLSIL.

The J gene is TRBJ1-3, the V gene TRBV3-1 (or the pseudogene TRBV3-2), with 10 bases aligning to TRBD1. V gave up 4 bases and J gave up 1 base; unmatched junction bases: 4. Germline V gene lookup returns CDR1 LGHDT and CDR2 YNNKEL (reference sequence). This CDR3 is built from 16 residues. The CDR3 reads CASSPRDRGSGNTIYF. For the CDR3, the DNA is TGTGCCAGCAGCCCTCGGGACAGGGGATCTGGAAACACCATATATTTT.

V gene TRBV19 combines with J gene TRBJ2-3; 13 nucleotides align to TRBD2. Per the germline V gene, CDR1 is LNHDA and CDR2 is SQIVND (reference sequence). The CDR3 is 16 amino acids. J lost 1 base, V lost 5 bases, and 3 bases had no gene match. CDR3 coding DNA: TGTGCCAGTAGTCGGACTAGCGGGGGAGGCACAGATACGCAGTATTTT. It translates to CASSRTSGGGTDTQYF.

This sequence joins TRBV18 and TRBJ2-7; possibly TRBD1 for D (5 bases). CDR3 length: 15 amino acids. V gave up 0 bases and J gave up 5 bases, with 14 bases separating them. Per germline, CDR1 KGHSH and CDR2 LQKENI. In DNA form, the CDR3 reads TGTGCCAGCTCACCACCTGGGCAGGGAAGGAACGAGCAGTACTTC. Encoded protein: CASSPPGQGRNEQYF.

This clone occurred once. The chain is built from TRBV5-4 and TRBJ2-3, with 10 bases fitting TRBD2. With 3 bases clipped from V and 5 bases from J, the junction kept 6 bases outside the gene matches. Germline CDR1 reads SGHNT; CDR2 reads YYREEE (reference sequence). The CDR3 has 15 amino acids. CDR3: CASSSAGGTGDTQYF. CDR3 sequence (DNA): TGTGCCAGCAGCTCAGCGGGGGGGACCGGAGATACGCAGTATTTT.

This clone was picked up a small number of times. V usage is TRBV7-2 and J usage is TRBJ1-3, with TRBD1 as a possible D gene (5 bases). This CDR3 contains 15 residues. The germline CDR1 and CDR2 sequences are SGHTA and FQGNSA. V was shortened by 5 bases and J by 3 bases, with 14 bases between the two germline ends. The CDR3 here is CASSQGGASGNTIYF. In nucleotides, the CDR3 is TGTGCCAGCAGCCAGGGAGGGGCGAGTGGAAACACCATATATTTT. Filled out from reference TRBV7-2 and TRBJ1-3, the complete variable domain reads GAGVSQSPSNKVTEKGKDVELRCDPISGHTALYWYRQSLGQGLEFLIYFQGNSAPDKSGLPSDRFSAERTGGSVSTLTIQRTQQEDSAVYLCASSQGGASGNTIYFGEGSWLTVV.

The V call is TRBV4-3, the J call TRBJ1-5, with D perhaps TRBD1 (6 bases). CDR3 length: 15 residues. Germline V lookup: CDR1 LGHNA, CDR2 YSLEER. The V end was cut by 4 bases, the J end by 5 bases, with 15 bases between. CDR3 sequence reads: CASSRLWEGDQPQHF. CDR3 nucleotide sequence: TGCGCCAGCAGCCGACTTTGGGAGGGGGATCAGCCCCAGCATTTT.